Reported below is one T cell receptor beta chain. This sample was included in a study of cytomegalovirus exposure and HLA in healthy donors. The PCR made use of 60 Vbeta and 13 Jbeta primers. Profiling relied on immunoSEQ multiplex PCR, and the TCRdb table lists in-frame clones only, not all of them. The table has more than 150,000 clones, approximately 80% seen once. The CDR3 runs to 14 residues. This TCR came from a woman aged 50 to 60 in good health and CMV-seropositive. The gene calls are TRBV21-1 and TRBJ2-7; the D call of TRBD2 is as the table states it, not checked on the DNA. TRBV21-1 is a pseudogene segment. Sequencing used PBMCs. The CDR3: CARGAGHYSYEQYF. Written as DNA, the CDR3 is TGTGCCCGGGGGGCGGGACACTACTCCTACGAGCAGTACTTC.